This TCR beta chain was sequenced for a study of CXCR3-negative and CXCR3-positive naive CD8 T cells (dated by TCRdb to the late 2010s). General notes on the study: In total, some 140 million TRB reads were obtained, or roughly 1.5 +/- 0.3 million reads per library. The TRBV-TRBJ cluster analysis covered naive subsets from several donors and memory cells from 3 donors. Diversity and physicochemical repertoire analyses covered eleven to twelve donors pooled from two independent experiments.

For each CD8+ T cell subset, flow sorting was done in triplicate, and under 350,000 cells per subset went directly into RLT lysis buffer. Naive CD8+ T cells were defined stringently as CD45RO-CCR7+CD27+CD95- to exclude memory contaminants. Standard density gradient centrifugation was used to isolate peripheral blood mononuclear cells from buffy coats. A FACSAria III was used to flow-sort naive CXCR3-negative and CXCR3-positive CD8+ T cells. An RNeasy Mini Kit was used to extract total RNA from the sorted cells. General findings and caveats noted by the study authors: TRBV-TRBJ usage was similar between naive CXCR3-negative and CXCR3-positive cells from the same donor, while memory cells showed distinct patterns. Because surface CD5, which is linked to self-reactivity in mice, was comparable between the naive subsets, TCR interaction strength was also inferred from TRB CDR3 physicochemical properties. Repertoire diversity was comparably high in both naive subsets but much lower in memory CD8+ T cells. Compared with CXCR3-negative naive cells, CXCR3-positive naive cells had TRB CDR3s with higher hydrophobicity (lower Kidera factor 4), lower energy, and higher strength and volume indices. CXCR3 expression partially decreased after cryopreservation, so most assays used freshly isolated PBMCs.

Sequenced on a NextSeq 550. The Human TCR Profiling Kit (MiLaboratory) was used to make UMI-labeled 5' RACE TRB cDNA libraries. The full amount of extracted RNA was used for cDNA synthesis, and the full amount of resulting cDNA was used for PCR amplification. Libraries were prepared in parallel using an identical number of PCR cycles. On the authors' methods: With a minimum of two reads required per UMI, MIGEC and MiXCR pulled out about 53,000 +/- 10,000 unique UMI-labeled TRB cDNA molecules from each library. Each library averaged roughly 36,000 +/- 9,600 functional in-frame TRB CDR3 nucleotide clonotypes without stop codons. Diversity metrics, including normalized Shannon-Wiener and Chao1, were computed in VDJtools after downsampling to 5000 UMI-labeled TRB molecules per sample. VDJtools was used to calculate clonotype-size-weighted physicochemical properties of the central five CDR3 residues, namely interaction energy, strength, volume and Kidera factor 4. TCRdb reprocessed the reads and provides one entry for every CDR3 protein sequence; no DNA is given. The V and J calls were not made by the authors but by TCRdb's processing. The sample has about 60,000 distinct CDR3 sequences on record. The ten largest clonotypes hold roughly 0.8% of the sample.

With respect to this clonotype: Its antigen remains undetermined.

The cysteine opens and the phenylalanine closes a CDR3 of 18 amino acids. The entry carries no DNA sequence. CDR1 and CDR2 are drawn from the germline V gene: SGHRS, YFSETQ. The sequenced sample consisted of naive CXCR3+ CD8+ T cells from blood. The cell subset or site label here, explained by the study, means: CD45RO-CCR7+CD27+CD95- naive CD8+ T cells expressing CXCR3 (TNR3+). This TCR came from a human donor in good health. Some clones in this sample may be carry-over from other donors' samples. The chain is assembled from TRBV5-1 and TRBJ2-6. CDR3 loop: CASKLEGIASSGANVLTF.